The rows below give T cell receptor beta chains drawn from one sample of a study of blood T cell repertoires in COVID-19. Using immunoSEQ multiplex PCR, the repertoire was profiled, and TCRdb retains in-frame clones only, with some absent. Of some 110,000 clones detected, roughly 80% appear once; the ten largest clones hold about 2.3%. The sequencing input was peripheral blood. The receptors come from a man aged 50 or older with acute or convalescent COVID-19. Both conserved end residues are part of each CDR3. Fields, in order: clone size, J gene, D gene, V gene, CDR3 DNA, CDR3 protein. The D gene is left open where the match is weak. Clone size appears in some rows only: once, few, many, or a class for an expanded clone.

NA TRBJ2-5 NA TRBV3-1/TRBV3-2 TGTGCCAGCAGCCAAGGAGCGCCGGGGGAGACCCAGTACTTC CASSQGAPGETQYF
NA TRBJ1-1 NA TRBV5-1 TGCGCCAGCAGTGGGGGCGCTTATACTGAAGCTTTCTTT CASSGGAYTEAFF
once TRBJ2-7 TRBD2 TRBV10-3 TGTGCCATCAGTGAGTCGGCTAGCGGGGGCCTTAGCTCCTACGAGCAGTACTTC CAISESASGGLSSYEQYF
NA TRBJ1-2 NA TRBV3-1/TRBV3-2 TGTGCCAGCAGCCAATTGCCAGGGGCGGGCTATGGCTACACCTTC CASSQLPGAGYGYTF
once TRBJ1-2 TRBD1 TRBV12-3/TRBV12-4 TGTGCCAGCAGCGGGACAGGGCCCTATGGCTACACCTTC CASSGTGPYGYTF
NA TRBJ2-7 TRBD1 TRBV19 TGTGCCAGTAGTATAGATCGTGCGGGACAGGTTTTCGGTGAGCAGTACTTC CASSIDRAGQVFGEQYF
NA TRBJ1-2 TRBD1 TRBV18 TGTGCCAGCTCAGCCATGACAGGGCCGGGGGGCTACACCTTC CASSAMTGPGGYTF
once TRBJ2-1 NA TRBV10-3 TGTGCCATCAGTGTCGGAGATGAGCAGTTCTTC CAISVGDEQFF
NA TRBJ2-5 NA TRBV6-1 TGTGCCAGCAGTGAACGTCCTCAGTACTTC CASSERPQYF
NA TRBJ1-1 TRBD1 TRBV15 TGTGCCACCAGCAGGCGCAGGGGGTTTGGCACTGAAGCTTTCTTT CATSRRRGFGTEAFF
NA TRBJ1-2 TRBD1 TRBV30 TGTGCCTGGATTCGGACAGGAAAGGACTATGGCTACACCTTC CAWIRTGKDYGYTF
few TRBJ2-3 NA TRBV19 TGTGCCAGTAACCCCGGGACAAAGAGTACGCAGTATTTT CASNPGTKSTQYF
NA TRBJ2-1 TRBD1 TRBV19 TGTGCCAGTCGAGAGCACAGGGGTTACAATGAGCAGTTCTTC CASREHRGYNEQFF
few TRBJ1-4 NA TRBV7-3 TGTGCCAGCAGCTTTCTTTACCTCAGGGGCGGTCGTGAAAAACTGTTTTTT CASSFLYLRGGREKLFF
NA TRBJ1-5 TRBD1 TRBV6-1 TGTGCCAGCAGTGAAGAAGCGGGGACAGGGAATCAGCCCCAGCATTTT CASSEEAGTGNQPQHF
NA TRBJ1-1 NA TRBV9 TGTGCCAGCAGCGTAGATGTAAACACTGAAGCTTTCTTT CASSVDVNTEAFF
few TRBJ2-7 NA TRBV4-1 TGCGCCAGCAGCCAAAACCAGGGTCCCTACGAGCAGTACTTC CASSQNQGPYEQYF
few TRBJ2-7 NA TRBV7-9 TGTGCCAGCAGCTTAGGGTCGGACAGATCCTACGAGCAGTACTTC CASSLGSDRSYEQYF
many TRBJ2-7 TRBD2 TRBV13 TGTGCCAGCAGCGTTCCGGGACTAGCGGGAGAGCAGTACTTC CASSVPGLAGEQYF
NA TRBJ2-3 NA TRBV5-4 TGTGCCAGCAGCTTTGGGGGGTTGACAGATACGCAGTATTTT CASSFGGLTDTQYF
NA TRBJ1-2 NA TRBV6-5 TGTGCCAGCAGTCCGCTAGGGGCCCTTAACTATGGCTACACCTTC CASSPLGALNYGYTF
NA TRBJ2-1 NA TRBV6-5 TGTGCCAGCAGTTACTCCTCGGACAGTCGCCCGGAGCAGTTCTTC CASSYSSDSRPEQFF
NA TRBJ2-3 TRBD1 TRBV4-1 TGCGCCAGCAGCCACACCTTAGGACAGGGCACAGATACGCAGTATTTT CASSHTLGQGTDTQYF
NA TRBJ1-2 NA TRBV10-3 TGTGCCATCACTGATCGAGTTAAGAGCTATGGCTACACCTTC CAITDRVKSYGYTF
NA TRBJ2-1 NA TRBV6-6 TGTGCCAGCAGTGTAGCCTCCTACAATGAGCAGTTCTTC CASSVASYNEQFF
NA TRBJ2-1 NA TRBV5-4 TGTGCCAGCAGCGGGGGACTTCCCACTCCCAATAATGAGCAGTTCTTC CASSGGLPTPNNEQFF